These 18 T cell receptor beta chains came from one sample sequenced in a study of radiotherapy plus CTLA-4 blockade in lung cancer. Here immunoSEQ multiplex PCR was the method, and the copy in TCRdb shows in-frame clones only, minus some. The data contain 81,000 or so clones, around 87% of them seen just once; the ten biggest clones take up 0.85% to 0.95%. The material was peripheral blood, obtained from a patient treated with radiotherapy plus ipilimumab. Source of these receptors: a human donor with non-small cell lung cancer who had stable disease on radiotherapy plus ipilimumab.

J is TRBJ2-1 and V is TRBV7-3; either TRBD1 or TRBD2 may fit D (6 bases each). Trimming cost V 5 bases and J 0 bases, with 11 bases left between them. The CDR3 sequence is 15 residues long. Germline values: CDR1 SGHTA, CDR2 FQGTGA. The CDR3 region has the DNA TGTGCCAGCAGCCTCGGGGGCTTCTCCTACAATGAGCAGTTCTTC. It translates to CASSLGGFSYNEQFF.

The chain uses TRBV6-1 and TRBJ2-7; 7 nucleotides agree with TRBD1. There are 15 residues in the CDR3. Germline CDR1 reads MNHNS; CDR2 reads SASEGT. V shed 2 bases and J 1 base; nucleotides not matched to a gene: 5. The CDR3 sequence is CASSESSGGSYEQYF. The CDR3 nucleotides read TGTGCCAGCAGTGAAAGCTCAGGGGGATCCTACGAGCAGTACTTC.

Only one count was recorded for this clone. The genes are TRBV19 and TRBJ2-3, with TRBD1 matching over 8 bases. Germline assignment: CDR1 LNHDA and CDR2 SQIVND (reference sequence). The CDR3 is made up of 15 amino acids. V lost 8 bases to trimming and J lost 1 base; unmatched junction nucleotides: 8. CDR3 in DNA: TGTGCCAGTTCCAGGACAGGGACTGGCACAGATACGCAGTATTTT. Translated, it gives CASSRTGTGTDTQYF.

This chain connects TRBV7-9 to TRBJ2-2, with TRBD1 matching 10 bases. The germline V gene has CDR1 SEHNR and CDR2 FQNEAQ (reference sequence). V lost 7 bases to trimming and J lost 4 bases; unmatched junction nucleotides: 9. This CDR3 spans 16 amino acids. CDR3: CASTGPGQGSTGELFF. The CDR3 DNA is TGTGCCAGCACTGGCCCGGGACAGGGGTCCACCGGGGAGCTGTTTTTT.

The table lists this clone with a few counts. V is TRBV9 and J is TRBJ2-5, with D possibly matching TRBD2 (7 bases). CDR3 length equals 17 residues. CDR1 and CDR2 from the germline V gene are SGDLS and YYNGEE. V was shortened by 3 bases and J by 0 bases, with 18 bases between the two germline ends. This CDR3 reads CASSEGGGQIYQETQYF. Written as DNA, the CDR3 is TGTGCCAGCAGCGAGGGAGGGGGGCAGATCTACCAAGAGACCCAGTACTTC.

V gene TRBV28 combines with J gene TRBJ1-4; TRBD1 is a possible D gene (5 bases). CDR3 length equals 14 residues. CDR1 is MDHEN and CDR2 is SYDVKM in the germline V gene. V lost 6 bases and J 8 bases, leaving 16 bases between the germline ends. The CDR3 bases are TGTGCCAGCAGGGTTGGGGGGTTCGAAGAAAAACTGTTTTTT. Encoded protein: CASRVGGFEEKLFF. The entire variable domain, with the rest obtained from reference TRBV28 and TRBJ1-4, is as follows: DVKVTQSSRYLVKRTGEKVFLECVQDMDHENMFWYRQDPGLGLRLIYFSYDVKMKEKGDIPEGYSVSREKKERFSLILESASTNQTSMYLCASRVGGFEEKLFFGSGTQLSVL.

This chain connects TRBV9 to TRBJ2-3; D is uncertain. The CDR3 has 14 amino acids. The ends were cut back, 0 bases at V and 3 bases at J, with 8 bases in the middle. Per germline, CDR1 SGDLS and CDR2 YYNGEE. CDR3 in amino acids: CASSVEPGTDTQYF. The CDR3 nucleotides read TGTGCCAGCAGCGTAGAGCCCGGGACAGATACGCAGTATTTT.

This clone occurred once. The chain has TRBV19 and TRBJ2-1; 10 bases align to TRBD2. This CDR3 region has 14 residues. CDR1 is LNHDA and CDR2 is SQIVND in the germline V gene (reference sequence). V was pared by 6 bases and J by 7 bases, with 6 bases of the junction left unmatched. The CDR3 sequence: CASSLSGRGNEQFF. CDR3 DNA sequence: TGTGCCAGTAGCCTCAGCGGGAGGGGGAATGAGCAGTTCTTC.

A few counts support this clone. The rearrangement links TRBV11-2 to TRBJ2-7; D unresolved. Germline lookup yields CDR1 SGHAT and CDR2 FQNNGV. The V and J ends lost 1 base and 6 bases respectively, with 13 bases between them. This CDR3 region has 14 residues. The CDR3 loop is CASSLGAGRGEQYF. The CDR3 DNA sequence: TGTGCCAGCAGCTTAGGGGCCGGACGTGGCGAGCAGTACTTC.

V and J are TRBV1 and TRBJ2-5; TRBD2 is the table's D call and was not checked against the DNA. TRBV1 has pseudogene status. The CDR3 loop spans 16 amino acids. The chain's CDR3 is CTSSQGLKSRQETQYF. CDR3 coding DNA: TGCACCAGCAGCCAAGGCCTTAAGTCGCGCCAAGAGACCCAGTACTTC.

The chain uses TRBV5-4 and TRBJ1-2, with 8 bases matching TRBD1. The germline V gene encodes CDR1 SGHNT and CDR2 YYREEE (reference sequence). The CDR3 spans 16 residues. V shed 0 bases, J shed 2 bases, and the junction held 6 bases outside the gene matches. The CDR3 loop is CASSLGSGGFNYGYTF. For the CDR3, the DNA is TGTGCCAGCAGCTTGGGATCAGGGGGCTTCAACTATGGCTACACCTTC.

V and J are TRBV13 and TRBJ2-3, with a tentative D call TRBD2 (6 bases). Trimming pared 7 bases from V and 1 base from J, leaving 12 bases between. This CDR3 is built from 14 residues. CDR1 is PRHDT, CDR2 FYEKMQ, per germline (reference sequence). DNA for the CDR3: TGTGCCAGCACCGGTGCGGGGCGCACAGATACGCAGTATTTT. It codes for CASTGAGRTDTQYF.

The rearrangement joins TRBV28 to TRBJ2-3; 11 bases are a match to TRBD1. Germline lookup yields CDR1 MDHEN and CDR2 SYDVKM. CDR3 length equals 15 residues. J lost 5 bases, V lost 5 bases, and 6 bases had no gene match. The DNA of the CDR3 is TGTGCCAGCAGTGACCGGGACAGGGGGAAAGATACGCAGTATTTT. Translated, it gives CASSDRDRGKDTQYF.

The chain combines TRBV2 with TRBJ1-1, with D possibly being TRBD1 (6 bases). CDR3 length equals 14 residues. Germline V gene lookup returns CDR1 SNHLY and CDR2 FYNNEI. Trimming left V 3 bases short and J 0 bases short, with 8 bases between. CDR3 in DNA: TGTGCCAGCAGTGACCAGGGGATGAACACTGAAGCTTTCTTT. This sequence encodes CASSDQGMNTEAFF.

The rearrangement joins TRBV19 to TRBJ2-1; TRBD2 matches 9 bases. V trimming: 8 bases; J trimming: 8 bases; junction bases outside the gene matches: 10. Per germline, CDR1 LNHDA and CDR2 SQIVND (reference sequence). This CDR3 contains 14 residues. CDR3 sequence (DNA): TGTGCCAGTGCTCTAGCGGGGTTATGGGATGAGCAGTTCTTC. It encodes CASALAGLWDEQFF.

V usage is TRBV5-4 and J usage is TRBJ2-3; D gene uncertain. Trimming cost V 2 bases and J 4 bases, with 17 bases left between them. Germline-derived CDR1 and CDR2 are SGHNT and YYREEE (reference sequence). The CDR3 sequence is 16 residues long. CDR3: CASSFGARPNPDTQYF. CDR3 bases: TGTGCCAGCAGCTTTGGAGCAAGACCAAACCCAGATACGCAGTATTTT.

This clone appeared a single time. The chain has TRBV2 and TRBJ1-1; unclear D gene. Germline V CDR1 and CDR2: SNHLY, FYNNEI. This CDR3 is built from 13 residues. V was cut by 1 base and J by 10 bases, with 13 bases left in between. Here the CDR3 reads CASSEGQIFRAFF. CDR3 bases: TGTGCCAGCAGTGAAGGACAAATCTTTCGAGCTTTCTTT.

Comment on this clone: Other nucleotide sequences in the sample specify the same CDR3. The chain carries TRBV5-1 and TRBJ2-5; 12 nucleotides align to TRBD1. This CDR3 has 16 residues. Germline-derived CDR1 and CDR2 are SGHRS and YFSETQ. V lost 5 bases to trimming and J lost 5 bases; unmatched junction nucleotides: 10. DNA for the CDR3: TGCGCCAGCAGGAAAACTCGGGACAGGGGGCAGGAGACCCAGTACTTC. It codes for CASRKTRDRGQETQYF.